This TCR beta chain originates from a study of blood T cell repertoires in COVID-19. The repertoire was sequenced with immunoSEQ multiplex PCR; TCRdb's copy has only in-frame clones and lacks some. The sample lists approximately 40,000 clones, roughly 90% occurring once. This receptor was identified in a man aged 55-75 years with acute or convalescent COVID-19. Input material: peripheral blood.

CDR3 region: CASSLLAGGRLNEQFF. CDR3 in DNA: TGTGCCAGCAGCTTGCTCGCGGGAGGGCGATTGAATGAGCAGTTCTTC. This chain joins TRBV5-4 and TRBJ2-1; TRBD2 aligns across 9 bases. The CDR3 contains 16 residues. In germline, CDR1 is SGHNT, CDR2 YYREEE (reference sequence). V was clipped by 1 base and J by 7 bases; unmatched bases: 9.